The T cell receptor beta chain under discussion was sequenced for a study of human T cells and chemical hapten exposure. General study points: No change in TCRs above 1 in 1000 frequency was produced by DPC sensitization.

The CDR3 loop spans 17 amino acids. The J segment lost 1 base and the V segment lost 6 bases, leaving 7 bases of the junction unmatched. This clonotype was counted a few times. Antigen unknown. Time point defined: pre-sensitization, week 0. Treatment described: therapeutic diphenylcyclopropenone sensitization with weekly scalp DPC. Extraction of total RNA was performed on unfractionated whole blood. TCRdb analysed the RACE reads with MiXCR anew, one entry per CDR3 protein. The sample yields roughly 56,000 distinct CDR3 sequences, around a tenth seen once. The chain employs TRBV12-3 or TRBV12-4 and TRBJ2-3; TRBD2 matches 13 bases. The material sequenced was whole blood, taken in connection with sensitization to the hapten diphenylcyclopropenone (DPC). The TCR comes from a woman between 25 and 40 years old with alopecia areata. Some clones in this sample may be carry-over from other donors' samples. For the CDR3, the DNA is TGTGCCAGCAGAACTAGCGGGGGGGCCGATGGCACAGATACGCAGTATTTT. Its translation is CASRTSGGADGTDTQYF.